This entry features one T cell receptor (beta chain) sequence. Germline V gives CDR1 LNHNV, CDR2 YYDKDF (reference sequence). The CDR3 length is 16 residues. V was cut by 0 bases and J by 6 bases, with 16 bases left in between. This sample was taken from a study of blood T cell repertoires in COVID-19. Sequenced by immunoSEQ multiplex PCR; TCRdb stores in-frame clones only, minus some. This sample has about 170,000 clones, with approximately 77% found just once. Material for sequencing was peripheral blood. The V gene is TRBV15, the J gene TRBJ2-3; D unclear. This sequence originates from an elderly woman with active or convalescent COVID-19. DNA for the CDR3: TGTGCCACCAGCAGAGATCCTAGAGGTCAAGCGGATACGCAGTATTTT. Translation gives CATSRDPRGQADTQYF.